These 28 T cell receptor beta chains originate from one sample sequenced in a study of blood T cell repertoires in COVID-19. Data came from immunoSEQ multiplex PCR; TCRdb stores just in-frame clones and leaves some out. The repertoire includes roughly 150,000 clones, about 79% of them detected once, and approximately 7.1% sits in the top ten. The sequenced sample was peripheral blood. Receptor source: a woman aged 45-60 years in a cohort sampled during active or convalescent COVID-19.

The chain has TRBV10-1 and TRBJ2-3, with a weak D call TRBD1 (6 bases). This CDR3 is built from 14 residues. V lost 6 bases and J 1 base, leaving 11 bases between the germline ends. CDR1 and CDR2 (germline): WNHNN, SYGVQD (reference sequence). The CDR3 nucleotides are TGCGCCAGCAGCCCAGGGGCAGGCACAGATACGCAGTATTTT. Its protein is CASSPGAGTDTQYF.

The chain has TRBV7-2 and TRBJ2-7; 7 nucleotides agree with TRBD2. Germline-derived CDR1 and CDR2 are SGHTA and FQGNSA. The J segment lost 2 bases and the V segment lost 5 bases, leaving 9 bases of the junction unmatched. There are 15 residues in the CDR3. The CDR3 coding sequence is TGTGCCAGCAGCACCACTAGCGTTAGCACCTACGAGCAGTACTTC. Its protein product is CASSTTSVSTYEQYF.

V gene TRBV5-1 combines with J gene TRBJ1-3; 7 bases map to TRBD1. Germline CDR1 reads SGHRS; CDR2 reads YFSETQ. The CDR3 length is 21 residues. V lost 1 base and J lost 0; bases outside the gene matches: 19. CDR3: CASSLKGQGVPPSVSGNTIYF. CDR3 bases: TGCGCCAGCAGCTTGAAGGGGCAGGGGGTCCCCCCATCAGTCTCTGGAAACACCATATATTTT.

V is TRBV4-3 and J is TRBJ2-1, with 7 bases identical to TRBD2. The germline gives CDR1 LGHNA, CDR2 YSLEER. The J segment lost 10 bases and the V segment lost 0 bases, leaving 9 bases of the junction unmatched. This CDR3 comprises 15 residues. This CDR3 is CASSQEGPLATEQFF. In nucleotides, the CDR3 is TGCGCCAGCAGCCAAGAAGGACCACTAGCGACGGAGCAGTTCTTC.

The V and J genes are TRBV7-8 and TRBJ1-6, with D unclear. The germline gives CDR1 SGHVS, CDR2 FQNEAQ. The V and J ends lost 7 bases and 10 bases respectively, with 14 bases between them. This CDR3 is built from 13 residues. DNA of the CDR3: TGTGCCAGCACCGAAATTGCGGGATCACCCCTCCACTTT. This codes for CASTEIAGSPLHF.

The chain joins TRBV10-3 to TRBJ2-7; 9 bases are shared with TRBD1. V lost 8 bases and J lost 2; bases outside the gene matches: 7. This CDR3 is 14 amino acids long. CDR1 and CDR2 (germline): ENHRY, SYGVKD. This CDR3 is CAIGSGQGTYEQYF. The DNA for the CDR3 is TGTGCCATCGGCTCGGGACAGGGAACCTACGAGCAGTACTTC.

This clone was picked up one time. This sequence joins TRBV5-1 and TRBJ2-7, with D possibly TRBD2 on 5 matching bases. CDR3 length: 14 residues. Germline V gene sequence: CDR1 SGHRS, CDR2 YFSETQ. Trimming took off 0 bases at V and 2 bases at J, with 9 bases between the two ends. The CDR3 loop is CASSLATNTYEQYF. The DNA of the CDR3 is TGCGCCAGCAGCTTGGCGACTAACACCTACGAGCAGTACTTC.

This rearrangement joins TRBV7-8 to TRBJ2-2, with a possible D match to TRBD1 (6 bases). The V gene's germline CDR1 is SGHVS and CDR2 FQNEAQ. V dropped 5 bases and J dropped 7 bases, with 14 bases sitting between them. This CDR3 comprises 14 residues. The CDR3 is CASSVHRAGGELFF. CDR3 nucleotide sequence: TGTGCCAGCAGCGTCCACAGGGCTGGCGGGGAGCTGTTTTTT.

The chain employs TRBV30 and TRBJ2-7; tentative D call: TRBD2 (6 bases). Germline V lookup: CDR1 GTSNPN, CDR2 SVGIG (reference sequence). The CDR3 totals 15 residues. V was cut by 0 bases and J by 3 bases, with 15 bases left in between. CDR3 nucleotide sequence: TGTGCCTGGAGTGTAAATCCATCCGGGGGCTACGAGCAGTACTTC. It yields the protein CAWSVNPSGGYEQYF.

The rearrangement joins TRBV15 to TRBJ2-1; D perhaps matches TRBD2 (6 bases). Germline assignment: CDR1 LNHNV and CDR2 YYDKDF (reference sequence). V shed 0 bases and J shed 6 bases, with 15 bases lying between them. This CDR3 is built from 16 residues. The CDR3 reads CATSREQRGFLNEQFF. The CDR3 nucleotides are TGTGCCACCAGCAGAGAACAACGGGGGTTTCTCAATGAGCAGTTCTTC. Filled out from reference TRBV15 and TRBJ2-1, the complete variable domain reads DAMVIQNPRYQVTQFGKPVTLSCSQTLNHNVMYWYQQKSSQAPKLLFHYYDKDFNNEADTPDNFQSRRPNTSFCFLDIRSPGLGDTAMYLCATSREQRGFLNEQFFGPGTRLTVL.

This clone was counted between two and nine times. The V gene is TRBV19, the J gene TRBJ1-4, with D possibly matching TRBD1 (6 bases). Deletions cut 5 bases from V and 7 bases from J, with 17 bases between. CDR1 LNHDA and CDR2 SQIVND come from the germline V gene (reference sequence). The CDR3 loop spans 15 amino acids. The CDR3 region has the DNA TGTGCCAGTAGTCCTTTGGGGGGGCTTGGTGAAAAACTGTTTTTT. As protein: CASSPLGGLGEKLFF.

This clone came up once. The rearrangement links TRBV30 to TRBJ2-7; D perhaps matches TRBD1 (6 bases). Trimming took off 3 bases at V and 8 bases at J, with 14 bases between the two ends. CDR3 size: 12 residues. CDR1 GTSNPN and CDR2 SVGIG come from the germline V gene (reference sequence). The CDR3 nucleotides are TGTGCCTGGAGACGGACAGCACAGAAGCAGTACTTC. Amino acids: CAWRRTAQKQYF.

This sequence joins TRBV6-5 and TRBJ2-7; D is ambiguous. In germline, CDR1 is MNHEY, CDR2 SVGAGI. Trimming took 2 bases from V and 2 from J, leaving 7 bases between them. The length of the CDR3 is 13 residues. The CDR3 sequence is CASSYEDTYEQYF. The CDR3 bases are TGTGCCAGCAGTTACGAGGATACCTACGAGCAGTACTTC.

The CDR3 reads CAISAKQGAYGYTF. The CDR3 DNA reads TGTGCCATCAGTGCAAAACAGGGGGCTTATGGCTACACCTTC. The rearrangement joins TRBV10-3 to TRBJ1-2; 9 positions match TRBD1. Trimming took 4 bases from V and 5 from J; bases not matched to a gene: 5. This CDR3 spans 14 amino acids. Germline assignment: CDR1 ENHRY and CDR2 SYGVKD.

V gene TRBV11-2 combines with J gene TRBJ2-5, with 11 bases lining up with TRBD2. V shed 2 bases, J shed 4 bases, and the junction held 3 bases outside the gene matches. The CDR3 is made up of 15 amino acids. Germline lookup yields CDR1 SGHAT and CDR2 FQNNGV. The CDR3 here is CASSLLAGGGETQYF. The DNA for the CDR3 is TGTGCCAGCAGCTTACTAGCGGGGGGCGGAGAGACCCAGTACTTC.

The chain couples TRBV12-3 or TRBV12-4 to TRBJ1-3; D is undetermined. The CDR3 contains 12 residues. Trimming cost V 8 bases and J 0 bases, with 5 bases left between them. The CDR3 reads CASSFSGNTIYF. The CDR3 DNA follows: TGTGCCAGCTCTTTCTCTGGAAACACCATATATTTT.

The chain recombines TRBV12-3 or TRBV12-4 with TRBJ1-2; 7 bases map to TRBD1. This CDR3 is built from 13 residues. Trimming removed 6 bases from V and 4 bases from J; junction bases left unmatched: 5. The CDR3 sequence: CASRGGTAYGYTF. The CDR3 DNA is TGTGCCAGCAGGGGTGGGACAGCCTATGGCTACACCTTC.

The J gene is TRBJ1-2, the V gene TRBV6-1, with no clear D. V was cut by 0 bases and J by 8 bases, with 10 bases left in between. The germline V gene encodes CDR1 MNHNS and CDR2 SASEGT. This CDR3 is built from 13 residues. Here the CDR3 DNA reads TGTGCCAGCAGTGAAGCCACTCGTTCGGGCTACACCTTC. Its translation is CASSEATRSGYTF.

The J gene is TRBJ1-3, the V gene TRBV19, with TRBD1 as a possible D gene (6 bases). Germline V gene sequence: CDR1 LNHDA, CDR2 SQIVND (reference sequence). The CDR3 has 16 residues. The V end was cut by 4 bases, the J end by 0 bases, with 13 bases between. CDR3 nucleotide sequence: TGTGCCAGTAGTAACGGACAGAGATTCTCTGGAAACACCATATATTTT. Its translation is CASSNGQRFSGNTIYF.

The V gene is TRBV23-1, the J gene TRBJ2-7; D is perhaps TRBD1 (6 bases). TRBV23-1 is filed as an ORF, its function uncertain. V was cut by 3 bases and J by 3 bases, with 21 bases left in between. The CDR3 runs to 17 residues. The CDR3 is CASSHISTGWRSYEQYF. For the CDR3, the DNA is TGCGCCAGCAGTCATATCTCAACAGGGTGGCGAAGCTACGAGCAGTACTTC.

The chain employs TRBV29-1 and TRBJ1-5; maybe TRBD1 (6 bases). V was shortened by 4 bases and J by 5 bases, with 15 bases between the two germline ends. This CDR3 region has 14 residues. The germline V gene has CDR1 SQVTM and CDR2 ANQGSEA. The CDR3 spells CSVVVTGSDQPQHF. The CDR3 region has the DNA TGCAGCGTTGTGGTTACAGGGAGTGATCAGCCCCAGCATTTT.

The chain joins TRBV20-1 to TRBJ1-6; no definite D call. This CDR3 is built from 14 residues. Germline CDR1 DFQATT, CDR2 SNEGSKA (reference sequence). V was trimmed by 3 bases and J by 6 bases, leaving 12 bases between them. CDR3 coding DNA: TGCAGTGCTAGTGCGCAGAGGATTAATTCACCCCTCCACTTT. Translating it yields CSASAQRINSPLHF.

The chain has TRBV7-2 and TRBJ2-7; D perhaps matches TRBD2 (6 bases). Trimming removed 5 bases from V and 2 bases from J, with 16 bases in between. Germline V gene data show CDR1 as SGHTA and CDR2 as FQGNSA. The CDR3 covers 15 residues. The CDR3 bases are TGTGCCAGCAGCCAATCCCGGGGGACCGCCTACGAGCAGTACTTC. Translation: CASSQSRGTAYEQYF.

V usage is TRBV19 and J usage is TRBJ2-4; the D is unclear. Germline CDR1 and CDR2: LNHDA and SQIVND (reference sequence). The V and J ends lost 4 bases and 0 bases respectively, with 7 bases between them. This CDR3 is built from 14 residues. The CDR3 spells CASSTGVAKNIQYF. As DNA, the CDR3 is TGTGCCAGTAGTACAGGCGTAGCCAAAAACATTCAGTACTTC.

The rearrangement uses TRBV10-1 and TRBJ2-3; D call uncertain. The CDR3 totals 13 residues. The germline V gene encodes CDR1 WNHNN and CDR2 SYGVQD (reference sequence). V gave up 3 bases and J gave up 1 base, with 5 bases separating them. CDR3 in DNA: TGCGCCAGCAGTGAAAGCGGCACAGATACGCAGTATTTT. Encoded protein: CASSESGTDTQYF.

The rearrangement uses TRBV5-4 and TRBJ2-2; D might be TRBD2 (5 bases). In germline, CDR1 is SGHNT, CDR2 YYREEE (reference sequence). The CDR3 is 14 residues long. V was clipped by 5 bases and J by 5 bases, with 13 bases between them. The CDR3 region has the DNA TGTGCCAGCAGAAAGAACGAGGGAACCGGGGAGCTGTTTTTT. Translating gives CASRKNEGTGELFF.

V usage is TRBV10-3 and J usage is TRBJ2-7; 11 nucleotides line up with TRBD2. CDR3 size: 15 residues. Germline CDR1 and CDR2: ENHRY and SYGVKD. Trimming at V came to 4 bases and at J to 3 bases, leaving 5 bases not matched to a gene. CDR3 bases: TGTGCCATCAGTGCCATGACTAGCGGGGACTACGAGCAGTACTTC. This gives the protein CAISAMTSGDYEQYF.

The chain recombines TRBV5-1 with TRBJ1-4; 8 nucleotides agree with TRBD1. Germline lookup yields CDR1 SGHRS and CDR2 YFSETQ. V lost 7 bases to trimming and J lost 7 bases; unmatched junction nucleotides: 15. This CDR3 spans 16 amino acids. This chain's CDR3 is CASRRGQGAGSEKLFF. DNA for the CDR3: TGCGCCAGCCGTAGAGGCCAGGGGGCAGGTAGTGAAAAACTGTTTTTT.